A selection of T cell receptor beta chains follows, all from one sample in a study of ipilimumab plus nivolumab after autologous stem cell transplantation. TCRdb's table, derived via immunoSEQ multiplex PCR, lists solely in-frame clones and lacks some. This sample has 16,000 or so clones, with 65% to 75% found just once. The material was PBMCs, obtained in a trial of ipilimumab plus nivolumab as post-transplant consolidation. All receptors derive from a male donor with diffuse large B-cell lymphoma. Both conserved end residues are part of each CDR3. A D gene is named only where the DNA matches it firmly. Expanded clones are given a class, and other clones once, few, many or no size at all.

DNA | CDR3 | D | V | size | J
TGCGCCAGCAGCCAAGAACCAGTATTGGGAGAGACCCAGTACTTC | CASSQEPVLGETQYF | NA | TRBV4-1 | NA | TRBJ2-5
TGTGCCAGCAGCTTAGGAGGGACTAGCGGGAGGGCCGGCGGGGAGCTGTTTTTT | CASSLGGTSGRAGGELFF | TRBD2 | TRBV7-9 | NA | TRBJ2-2
TGCGCCAGCAGACCAATGACAGCCATGAACACTGAAGCTTTCTTT | CASRPMTAMNTEAFF | NA | TRBV4-1 | once | TRBJ1-1
TGTGCCAGCAGGGCCCGAGTGAGGGCTGACACTGAAGCTTTCTTT | CASRARVRADTEAFF | NA | TRBV6-5 | few | TRBJ1-1
TGTGCCAGTACCCTCGACAGGGGGAACACCGGGGAGCTGTTTTTT | CASTLDRGNTGELFF | TRBD1 | TRBV19 | NA | TRBJ2-2
TGTGCCAGCAGTTACACAGAGTACGAGCAGTACTTC | CASSYTEYEQYF | NA | TRBV2 | NA | TRBJ2-7
TGTGCCAGCAGCCTCGGAGCTAACTATGGCTACACCTTC | CASSLGANYGYTF | NA | TRBV4-2 | NA | TRBJ1-2
TGTGCCAGCAGCCTAGCGGGGGGGTTGTCAGATACGCAGTATTTT | CASSLAGGLSDTQYF | TRBD2 | TRBV7-3 | NA | TRBJ2-3
TGTGCCAGCTCACCCGCGGGGAACACTGAAGCTTTCTTT | CASSPAGNTEAFF | NA | TRBV18 | NA | TRBJ1-1
TGTGCCTGGAGTGTACAAGTAGGGTTCGGTGAGACCCAGTACTTC | CAWSVQVGFGETQYF | NA | TRBV30 | NA | TRBJ2-5
TGTGCCAGCAGCTCCTTCGGACTAGCGAGCACAGATACGCAGTATTTT | CASSSFGLASTDTQYF | TRBD2 | TRBV28 | NA | TRBJ2-3
TGTGCCAGCTCACACCAAGAGACCCAGTACTTC | CASSHQETQYF | NA | TRBV18 | NA | TRBJ2-5
TGCAGCGTTGTTCCAGGGGGGGTAGGGGATACGCAGTATTTT | CSVVPGGVGDTQYF | NA | TRBV29-1 | NA | TRBJ2-3
TGTGCCAGCTCACCACCCAGCAGGACAGGGGATAACACTGAAGCTTTCTTT | CASSPPSRTGDNTEAFF | TRBD1 | TRBV18 | NA | TRBJ1-1
TGTGCCAGCAGTTTATCTCGGGACACGTACAATGAGCAGTTCTTC | CASSLSRDTYNEQFF | NA | TRBV27 | NA | TRBJ2-1
TGTGCCAGTAGTTCGACAGAGCTTAACACCGGGGAGCTGTTTTTT | CASSSTELNTGELFF | NA | TRBV19 | NA | TRBJ2-2
TGTGCCAGCAGCTTAGGACAGGGGGCGGATGAGCAGTTCTTC | CASSLGQGADEQFF | TRBD1 | TRBV11-2 | few | TRBJ2-1
TGTGCCTGGAGCCAGGAGGGGAACACCATATATTTT | CAWSQEGNTIYF | NA | TRBV30 | NA | TRBJ1-3